This TCR beta chain came from a study of blood T cell repertoires in COVID-19 (dated by TCRdb to the early 2020s). Study-level background: Samples covering the acute and convalescent phases of COVID-19 were provided by collaborators in the United States, Italy and Spain. HLA class I and class II types, where available, came from metadata supplied by the sample provider rather than from assay-based typing. The repertoires were made available in a free public database intended to serve as a resource for research on the immune response to SARS-CoV-2. The material from the prospective study consisted of cDNA or gDNA derived from T cells, B-cell-depleted T cells, or PBMCs. The dataset comprised deeply sampled blood TCRbeta repertoires from subjects exposed to, actively infected with, or recovered from COVID-19. Samples were obtained from the ongoing ImmuneRACE study (first 160 participants) and from approximately 1,200 subjects provided by 6 global collaborators. Sample metadata almost always included a de-identified subject ID, COVID-19 status, age in years and sex.

The collaborating institutions used their own protocols to collect whole blood in K2EDTA tubes. For TCRbeta analysis, collaborators shipped samples as frozen whole blood, isolated PBMCs, or DNA extracted from either of those sample types. The germline ends are 12 bases apart after V is trimmed by 0 bases and J by 2 bases. Looking up the germline V gene yields CDR1 SGHRS and CDR2 YFSETQ. From cysteine to phenylalanine, the CDR3 is 15 amino acids long. The sequence is cut down to CDR3 DNA, 45 bases in frame from base 1. Overall study outcomes, separate from this receptor: Clinical and demographic metadata were provided uncurated, with the amount varying by source and participant.

The immunoSEQ Assay, a bias-controlled multiplex PCR, was used to amplify TCRbeta CDR3 regions from genomic DNA. From the authors' description of their analysis: Nucleated cell counts per sample were estimated from amplification of reference gene primers within the assay. Sequence reads were collapsed and filtered to measure the absolute abundance of every unique TCRbeta CDR3 rearrangement. For each sample, productive Simpson clonality was calculated by taking the square root of Simpson's diversity index across productive rearrangements. TCRdb carries this immuneACCESS record with in-frame sequences only. Its versions omit some clonotypes, under half of them owing to an unresolved V gene in the studies checked, with the rest unexplained. Clone size and the V and J calls come from that table; the DNA yielded D and trimming. For this sample the table gives over 75,000 clones, of which around four fifths were detected only once. Of the sample, 16% is held by the ten largest clones.

Concerning this clone: Its antigen specificity is not known. Base qualities are not recorded, but no much larger clone differs from it by a single base.

The chain links TRBV5-1 with TRBJ2-7, and possibly TRBD2, on 6 matching bases. Sequenced sample: peripheral blood. The sequence was obtained from a human donor in a cohort sampled during active COVID-19. DNA sequence: TGCGCCAGCAGCTTGGGGACGGGACTCACCTACGAGCAGTACTTC. The translation is CASSLGTGLTYEQYF.